These 23 T cell receptor beta chains were all obtained from the same sample, sequenced in a study of patients and donors after allogeneic stem cell transplantation (dated by TCRdb to 2018 to 2020). The library relied on RT-PCR. This sample was sequenced with a NextSeq 550. TCRdb itself trimmed the public reads at Q25 with fastp, ran MiXCR and retained productive beta chains. Identical CDR3 proteins give one entry, which carries the most common genes and DNA. This sample has 190,000 or so distinct CDR3 sequences in its table, and around two fifths of those were observed once. About 35% of the sample lies in the top ten. Sequencing was carried out using blood, either unsorted or a sorted T cell fraction (not recorded which). The receptors here all came from a human donor who was either an allogeneic HSCT recipient or a stem cell or donor lymphocyte infusion donor (not recorded which). It is not recorded whose cells these are; they may come from a transplant donor.

The chain is built from TRBV7-2 and TRBJ2-5; no definite D call. V lost 3 bases and J 4 bases, leaving 12 bases between the germline ends. There are 14 residues in the CDR3. CDR1 is SGHTA and CDR2 is FQGNSA in the germline V gene. The CDR3 nucleotides read TGTGCCAGCAGCTTGAAATTTTTGGGAGAGACCCAGTACTTC. This translates into CASSLKFLGETQYF.

The sample holds a few counts of this clonotype. The chain combines TRBV12-3 or TRBV12-4 with TRBJ1-5, with D perhaps TRBD1 (6 bases). V lost 5 bases, J lost 1 base, and 12 bases lay in between. This CDR3 is 15 amino acids long. The DNA for the CDR3 is TGTGCCAGCAGTAACAGGGTTTGGAGCAATCAGCCCCAGCATTTT. It codes for CASSNRVWSNQPQHF.

The chain recombines TRBV14 with TRBJ1-2; D possibly corresponds to TRBD1 (6 bases). V lost 4 bases, J lost 4 bases, and 13 bases lay in between. CDR3 size: 14 residues. Germline CDR1 and CDR2: SGHDN and FVKESK. The DNA for the CDR3 is TGTGCCAGCAGCCGTCGCATGACAGGCTATGGCTACACCTTC. It is translated as CASSRRMTGYGYTF.

In its sample, this clonotype was seen a few times. The rearrangement links TRBV19 to TRBJ1-6, with 7 bases matching TRBD1. Trimming at V came to 9 bases and at J to 6 bases, leaving 5 bases not matched to a gene. The germline CDR1 and CDR2 sequences are LNHDA and SQIVND (reference sequence). The CDR3 extends over 13 amino acids. The CDR3 sequence is CASHRGVNSPLHF. The CDR3 DNA sequence: TGTGCCAGCCACAGGGGCGTTAATTCACCCCTCCACTTT.

The sample holds one count of this clonotype. This chain joins TRBV29-1 and TRBJ1-1; D unresolved. CDR1 SQVTM and CDR2 ANQGSEA come from the germline V gene. V lost 0 bases and J lost 10, with 12 bases in between. The CDR3 contains 12 residues. In DNA, the CDR3 is TGCAGCGTTGAAGAGGCGAAGGGAGGAGCTTTCTTT. This sequence encodes CSVEEAKGGAFF.

This chain links TRBV6-6 with TRBJ1-5, with D perhaps matching TRBD1 (6 bases). With 6 bases removed from V and 7 bases from J, the gap between germline ends came to 13 bases. Germline assignment: CDR1 MNHNY and CDR2 SVGAGI (reference sequence). CDR3 length: 13 amino acids. The CDR3 region has the DNA TGTGCCAGCAGCACTCTACAGGGCCAGCCCCAGCATTTT. As protein: CASSTLQGQPQHF.

This clonotype was observed a few times. The V call is TRBV15, the J call TRBJ1-2; a weak D match, TRBD1 (6 bases). The V end lost 0 bases, the J end lost 8 bases, and 16 bases lay between the germline ends. The CDR3 covers 15 residues. The germline CDR1 and CDR2 sequences are LNHNV and YYDKDF (reference sequence). CDR3 coding DNA: TGTGCCACCAGCAGAGATTTGGGGGCGCAGCCCGGCTACACCTTC. Its protein product is CATSRDLGAQPGYTF.

CDR3 DNA: TGTGCCACCAGCAGAGCAGGTCAGGGTCCAGATACGCAGTATTTT. It translates to CATSRAGQGPDTQYF. The chain recombines TRBV15 with TRBJ2-3, with D maybe TRBD1 (5 bases). CDR1 LNHNV and CDR2 YYDKDF come from the germline V gene (reference sequence). The V and J ends lost 1 base and 4 bases respectively, with 12 bases between them. The CDR3 sequence is 15 residues long.

This clonotype showed up just a few times. This chain uses TRBV4-3 with TRBJ1-1; D perhaps matches TRBD1 (6 bases). The germline V and J ends were trimmed by 5 bases and 6 bases, with 16 bases remaining between them. This CDR3 spans 14 amino acids. Germline V lookup: CDR1 LGHNA, CDR2 YSLEER. The CDR3 loop is CASSTRQASAEAFF. DNA for the CDR3: TGCGCCAGCAGCACTCGACAGGCTAGCGCTGAAGCTTTCTTT.

The genes are TRBV7-9 and TRBJ1-2; no definite D call. From germline, CDR1 is SEHNR and CDR2 FQNEAQ (reference sequence). This CDR3 is 16 amino acids long. V was pared by 5 bases and J by 1 base, with 17 bases between. The CDR3 sequence: CASSPAGENFNYGYTF. As DNA, the CDR3 is TGTGCCAGCAGCCCCGCCGGGGAGAACTTTAACTATGGCTACACCTTC.

The chain couples TRBV30 to TRBJ2-7; perhaps TRBD1 as D (6 bases). This CDR3 region has 13 residues. V lost 4 bases to trimming and J lost 4 bases, with 14 bases between them. CDR1 and CDR2 from the germline V gene are GTSNPN and SVGIG (reference sequence). The CDR3 region has the DNA TGTGCCTGGACAGGGGACATCCCTTACGAGCAGTACTTC. This gives the protein CAWTGDIPYEQYF. Variable domain in full (rest from reference TRBV30 and TRBJ2-7): SQTIHQWPATLVQPVGSPLSLECTVEGTSNPNLYWYRQAAGRGLQLLFYSVGIGQISSEVPQNLSASRPQDRQFILSSKKLLLSDSGFYLCAWTGDIPYEQYFGPGTRLTVT.

V usage is TRBV9 and J usage is TRBJ2-3, with 7 bases aligning to TRBD2. The CDR3 totals 17 residues. Germline V gene lookup returns CDR1 SGDLS and CDR2 YYNGEE. V shed 0 bases, J shed 4 bases, and the junction held 11 bases outside the gene matches. The CDR3 region is CASSVVAGGSRPDTQYF. CDR3 nucleotides: TGTGCCAGCAGCGTAGTCGCGGGCGGGAGTAGGCCAGATACGCAGTATTTT. Full variable domain (rest looked up from reference TRBV9 and TRBJ2-3): DSGVTQTPKHLITATGQRVTLRCSPRSGDLSVYWYQQSLDQGLQFLIQYYNGEERAKGNILERFSAQQFPDLHSELNLSSLELGDSALYFCASSVVAGGSRPDTQYFGPGTRLTVL.

The chain uses TRBV7-2 and TRBJ1-2; D uncertain. Trimming pared 4 bases from V and 4 bases from J, leaving 22 bases between. The CDR3 contains 17 residues. Germline-derived CDR1 and CDR2 are SGHTA and FQGNSA. In nucleotides, the CDR3 is TGTGCCAGCAGCTCATCTTACAAATCCGAAGGGCCCTATGGCTACACCTTC. It encodes CASSSSYKSEGPYGYTF.

The chain carries TRBV6-2 or TRBV6-3 and TRBJ2-7; no clear D gene. V lost 6 bases and J 5 bases, leaving 8 bases between the germline ends. Germline assignment: CDR1 MNHEY and CDR2 SVGEGT. CDR3 length: 11 amino acids. The CDR3: CASRKAHEQYF. For the CDR3, the DNA is TGTGCCAGCAGAAAAGCCCACGAGCAGTACTTC.

This clonotype was seen more than once but under ten times. The chain employs TRBV20-1 and TRBJ2-7; possible D gene TRBD1, 6 bases. Trimming removed 4 bases at V and 0 bases at J, with 13 bases between. CDR3 size: 14 residues. Germline values: CDR1 DFQATT, CDR2 SNEGSKA (reference sequence). The CDR3: CSAMLTGGSYEQYF. The CDR3 DNA sequence: TGCAGTGCTATGCTGACAGGAGGCTCCTACGAGCAGTACTTC.

This rearrangement joins TRBV30 to TRBJ1-6; 7 bases map to TRBD1. Germline trimming cut 4 bases from V and 9 bases from J; bases unmatched to any gene: 9. This CDR3 spans 14 amino acids. The germline V gene has CDR1 GTSNPN and CDR2 SVGIG (reference sequence). The CDR3 nucleotides are TGTGCCTGGAACACAGGGGACAGATTTTCACCCCTCCACTTT. Its protein is CAWNTGDRFSPLHF.

The V gene is TRBV7-9, the J gene TRBJ1-1, with D hard to call. The CDR3 contains 15 residues. Deletions cut 2 bases from V and 5 bases from J, with 15 bases between. Germline V gives CDR1 SEHNR, CDR2 FQNEAQ (reference sequence). CDR3 sequence: CASSLKFRERTEAFF. The CDR3 region has the DNA TGTGCCAGCAGCTTAAAATTTCGGGAAAGAACTGAAGCTTTCTTT.

The chain couples TRBV4-3 to TRBJ2-7; D not resolved. Germline V gene sequence: CDR1 LGHNA, CDR2 YSLEER. This CDR3 contains 12 residues. Trimming took 1 base from V and 3 from J, leaving 4 bases between them. CDR3 coding DNA: TGCGCCAGCAGCCAAGCTTGCTACGAGCAGTACTTC. Protein product: CASSQACYEQYF.

V gene TRBV7-2 combines with J gene TRBJ2-3, with D unresolved. The CDR3 is made up of 13 amino acids. V was pared by 2 bases and J by 11 bases, with 14 bases between. Germline-derived CDR1 and CDR2 are SGHTA and FQGNSA. The CDR3 DNA reads as TGTGCCAGCAGCTTAACGGGTCTTTTACGGCAGTATTTT. Protein product: CASSLTGLLRQYF.

This clonotype is a singleton in its sample. The chain recombines TRBV5-6 with TRBJ2-1, with TRBD2 matching over 13 bases. V was pared by 3 bases and J by 9 bases, with 6 bases of the junction left unmatched. This CDR3 region has 15 residues. From germline, CDR1 is SGHDT and CDR2 YYEEEE. CDR3 sequence: CASSSGLAGAGEQFF. DNA for the CDR3: TGTGCCAGCAGCTCCGGACTAGCGGGAGCGGGTGAGCAGTTCTTC. The complete variable domain, with remaining parts taken from reference TRBV5-6 and TRBJ2-1, reads DAGVTQSPTHLIKTRGQQVTLRCSPKSGHDTVSWYQQALGQGPQFIFQYYEEEERQRGNFPDRFSGHQFPNYSSELNVNALLLGDSALYLCASSSGLAGAGEQFFGPGTRLTVL.

This clonotype was detected a few times. V gene TRBV12-3 or TRBV12-4 combines with J gene TRBJ1-1; weak D call: TRBD1 (6 bases). CDR3 length: 15 amino acids. The V end was cut by 7 bases, the J end by 3 bases, with 18 bases between. The CDR3 sequence is CASNRATGLYTEAFF. CDR3 DNA: TGTGCCAGCAACAGAGCCACAGGGCTCTACACTGAAGCTTTCTTT.

This clonotype turned up a few times. The chain recombines TRBV7-6 with TRBJ1-6; TRBD1 is a possible D gene (5 bases). Trimming cost V 5 bases and J 10 bases, with 18 bases left between them. Germline loops: CDR1 SGHVS, CDR2 FNYEAQ. The CDR3 length is 15 residues. The CDR3 spells CASSREGTLDSPLHF. The CDR3 region has the DNA TGTGCCAGCAGCAGAGAGGGGACTCTGGACTCACCCCTCCACTTT.

Regarding this clonotype: A read error is likely, as this CDR3 ends without the conserved phenylalanine or tryptophan. The chain carries TRBV27 and TRBJ1-2; possible D gene TRBD1, 5 bases. Germline V gene sequence: CDR1 MNHEY, CDR2 SMNVEV (reference sequence). The CDR3 contains 13 residues. Trimming removed 6 bases at V and 1 base at J, with 9 bases between. Here the CDR3 reads CASRQQVNYGYTY. The CDR3, as DNA: TGTGCCAGCAGACAACAGGTTAACTATGGCTACACCTAC.